The 21 T cell receptor beta chains below were found in one sample sequenced in a study of T cell responses to AZD1222 COVID-19 vaccine (dated by TCRdb to about 2021). Libraries came from the immunoSEQ multiplex PCR assay. This immuneACCESS table, as held by TCRdb, lists in-frame sequences with V and J called but not all clones. Of the missing ones, under half trace to an unresolved V gene in checked studies; the others have no known cause. Present in this sample are 120,000 or so clones, just over 90% of which were seen just once. The ten largest clones add up to approximately 7.5% of the sample. The intended sense of this specimen's time point label: baseline before first vaccination. Material: peripheral blood, obtained on day 0 of AZD1222 vaccination. The receptor source for this set is an adult in good health.

The rearrangement uses TRBV3-1 (or the pseudogene TRBV3-2) and TRBJ1-1; D ambiguous. This CDR3 region has 14 residues. Germline assignment: CDR1 LGHDT and CDR2 YNNKEL (reference sequence). V shed 5 bases and J shed 3 bases, with 13 bases lying between them. The CDR3 nucleotides are TGTGCCAGCAGCTCAGTAGTGGGCCACACTGAAGCTTTCTTT. This codes for CASSSVVGHTEAFF.

This sequence joins TRBV9 and TRBJ1-1, with 9 nucleotides matching TRBD1. V shed 4 bases, J shed 7 bases, and the junction held 5 bases outside the gene matches. The CDR3 extends over 13 amino acids. The germline V gene encodes CDR1 SGDLS and CDR2 YYNGEE. This CDR3 reads CASSTGGRGEAFF. CDR3 bases: TGTGCCAGCAGCACAGGGGGCCGGGGTGAAGCTTTCTTT.

The chain couples TRBV15 to TRBJ2-1, with D perhaps matching TRBD1 or TRBD2 (6 bases each). CDR3 size: 13 residues. The ends were cut back, 8 bases at V and 7 bases at J, with 15 bases in the middle. The germline V gene has CDR1 LNHNV and CDR2 YYDKDF (reference sequence). CDR3 nucleotide sequence: TGTGCCACCCGGGGGACAAACGGAAATGAGCAGTTCTTC. Translation gives CATRGTNGNEQFF.

This chain connects TRBV27 to TRBJ1-2; unclear D gene. The CDR3 is made up of 14 amino acids. The V gene lost 0 bases and the J gene lost 4 bases, with 9 bases spanning the gap. Germline V gene lookup returns CDR1 MNHEY and CDR2 SMNVEV (reference sequence). The CDR3 DNA is TGTGCCAGCAGTTTATCGCGTGGAGCCTATGGCTACACCTTC. It yields the protein CASSLSRGAYGYTF.

The chain uses TRBV19 and TRBJ1-5, with D perhaps TRBD1 (6 bases). The V gene's germline CDR1 is LNHDA and CDR2 SQIVND (reference sequence). The CDR3 consists of 15 residues. The V gene lost 7 bases and the J gene lost 3 bases, with 16 bases spanning the gap. CDR3 region: CASTIGGFHNQPQHF. The CDR3 DNA follows: TGTGCCAGTACCATCGGGGGCTTCCACAATCAGCCCCAGCATTTT.

The CDR3 is CASSQGTVNTGELFF. The CDR3 nucleotides are TGCGCCAGCAGCCAAGGAACAGTAAACACCGGGGAGCTGTTTTTT. The chain combines TRBV4-3 with TRBJ2-2; no firm D call. The CDR3 extends over 15 amino acids. Germline V gene sequence: CDR1 LGHNA, CDR2 YSLEER. Trimming pared 1 base from V and 2 bases from J, leaving 8 bases between.

V is TRBV18 and J is TRBJ2-1, with 8 bases matching TRBD1. Germline loops: CDR1 KGHSH, CDR2 LQKENI. The J segment lost 6 bases and the V segment lost 3 bases, leaving 7 bases of the junction unmatched. The CDR3 loop spans 15 amino acids. For the CDR3, the DNA is TGTGCCAGCTCACCTAAGACAGGGGACGGCAATGAGCAGTTCTTC. It translates to CASSPKTGDGNEQFF.

This clone was seen repeatedly, ten times or more. This sequence joins TRBV14 and TRBJ2-7; D possibly corresponds to TRBD2 (6 bases). CDR1 and CDR2 from the germline V gene are SGHDN and FVKESK. The CDR3 is 12 amino acids. The V end was cut by 8 bases, the J end by 2 bases, with 10 bases between. CDR3 region: CASAGTAYEQYF. CDR3 nucleotide sequence: TGTGCCAGCGCCGGGACTGCCTACGAGCAGTACTTC.

V is TRBV2 and J is TRBJ1-2, with 7 bases lining up with TRBD1. CDR1 and CDR2 (germline): SNHLY, FYNNEI. The CDR3 is made up of 13 amino acids. J lost 3 bases, V lost 5 bases, and 3 bases had no gene match. CDR3: CASSRQGHYGYTF. The DNA for the CDR3 is TGTGCCAGCAGTCGACAGGGCCACTATGGCTACACCTTC. The variable domain in full, with the rest retrieved from reference TRBV2 and TRBJ1-2, is EPEVTQTPSHQVTQMGQEVILRCVPISNHLYFYWYRQILGQKVEFLVSFYNNEISEKSEIFDDQFSVERPDGSNFTLKIRSTKLEDSAMYFCASSRQGHYGYTFGSGTRLTVV.

The chain joins TRBV27 to TRBJ2-1, with D possibly being TRBD1 or TRBD2 (5 bases each). Germline CDR1 is MNHEY and CDR2 is SMNVEV (reference sequence). The CDR3 totals 15 residues. V was clipped by 2 bases and J by 4 bases, with 12 bases between them. The CDR3 DNA is TGTGCCAGCAGTTTAGGGGGAAACGAATACAATGAGCAGTTCTTC. Amino acids: CASSLGGNEYNEQFF.

The chain carries TRBV5-4 and TRBJ1-2, with D hard to call. This CDR3 comprises 12 residues. V lost 3 bases and J 4 bases, leaving 7 bases between the germline ends. From germline, CDR1 is SGHNT and CDR2 YYREEE (reference sequence). The DNA of the CDR3 is TGTGCCAGCAGCTCCGATGTCTATGGCTACACCTTC. Its translation: CASSSDVYGYTF.

The chain recombines TRBV7-2 with TRBJ2-5; D is perhaps TRBD2 (5 bases). CDR3 length: 16 residues. The V gene's germline CDR1 is SGHTA and CDR2 FQGNSA. V was trimmed by 4 bases and J by 6 bases, leaving 21 bases between them. The CDR3 here is CASSWPSGRIGKTQYF. For the CDR3, the DNA is TGTGCCAGCAGCTGGCCCAGCGGAAGAATCGGAAAGACCCAGTACTTC.

V is TRBV28 and J is TRBJ2-7, with TRBD1 as a possible D gene (5 bases). The germline CDR1 and CDR2 sequences are MDHEN and SYDVKM. The CDR3 spans 14 residues. The V end was cut by 2 bases, the J end by 3 bases, with 11 bases between. The CDR3 DNA is TGTGCCAGCAGTTTAAATGGACATCTCTACGAGCAGTACTTC. Amino acid sequence: CASSLNGHLYEQYF.

The genes are TRBV12-3 or TRBV12-4 and TRBJ1-3; D is unclear. The CDR3 consists of 13 residues. Trimming left V 5 bases short and J 2 bases short, with 7 bases between. CDR3: CASSQVTGNTIYF. The CDR3 nucleotides are TGTGCCAGCAGTCAAGTCACTGGAAACACCATATATTTT.

As DNA, the CDR3 is TGTGCCAGCAGCCTGGGGACAGGGCAAGAGACCCAGTACTTC. This translates into CASSLGTGQETQYF. The chain uses TRBV7-8 and TRBJ2-5; 9 bases align to TRBD1. Germline trimming cut 5 bases from V and 2 bases from J; bases unmatched to any gene: 3. Germline CDR1 SGHVS, CDR2 FQNEAQ. This CDR3 region has 14 residues.

V gene TRBV3-1 (or the pseudogene TRBV3-2) combines with J gene TRBJ1-4, with 12 nucleotides matching TRBD1. The CDR3 covers 15 residues. The trim removed 6 bases at V and 7 bases at J, leaving 6 bases unmatched. Germline values: CDR1 LGHDT, CDR2 YNNKEL (reference sequence). The CDR3 nucleotides read TGTGCCAGCAGACGGGGACAGGGGGCGGGTGAAAAACTGTTTTTT. Its protein product is CASRRGQGAGEKLFF.

The chain joins TRBV9 to TRBJ2-5; 7 nucleotides agree with TRBD2. Germline V gene lookup returns CDR1 SGDLS and CDR2 YYNGEE. This CDR3 region has 18 residues. Losses at the gene ends were 3 bases for V and 0 bases for J; bases not matched to a gene: 14. CDR3 coding DNA: TGTGCCAGCAGCGCGAACCCCGGGACTACCGCGGACCAAGAGACCCAGTACTTC. This translates into CASSANPGTTADQETQYF.

This chain connects TRBV9 to TRBJ1-4; no firm D call. Germline V gene lookup returns CDR1 SGDLS and CDR2 YYNGEE. V gave up 3 bases and J gave up 0 bases, with 6 bases separating them. The CDR3 runs 14 residues. The CDR3 loop reads CASSAEPTNEKLFF. The CDR3 bases are TGTGCCAGCAGCGCAGAACCAACTAATGAAAAACTGTTTTTT.

Comments on this clone: An end of the junction does not agree with germline; a read error may underlie this. The chain is built from TRBV9 and TRBJ2-5, with 10 bases fitting TRBD2. Germline V gene data show CDR1 as SGDLS and CDR2 as YYNGEE. This CDR3 is built from 19 residues. Here the CDR3 reads CASSVRSGTSDTFQGTQYF. Here the CDR3 DNA reads TGTGCCAGCAGCGTCCGTTCCGGGACTAGCGACACCTTCCAAGGGACCCAGTACTTC.

Here the CDR3 DNA reads TGCGCCAGCACCACCGGGGGGCTTCGTACTGAAGCTTTCTTT. This encodes CASTTGGLRTEAFF. The V gene is TRBV5-1, the J gene TRBJ1-1; D might be TRBD1 (6 bases). The CDR3 consists of 14 residues. Germline CDR1 and CDR2: SGHRS and YFSETQ. V lost 6 bases, J lost 5 bases, and 17 bases lay in between.

The V gene is TRBV7-9, the J gene TRBJ1-1; D remains unclear. Germline V gene data show CDR1 as SEHNR and CDR2 as FQNEAQ (reference sequence). Trimming left V 6 bases short and J 5 bases short, with 19 bases between. The CDR3 runs to 15 residues. The CDR3 is CASRERVFGGTEAFF. The CDR3, as DNA: TGTGCCAGCAGGGAACGGGTTTTCGGTGGGACTGAAGCTTTCTTT.